This T cell receptor beta chain was recovered during a study of cytomegalovirus exposure and HLA in healthy donors. Broader study findings: Earlier findings revealed that most TCR beta V segments proved productive either about 87% or about 30% of the time.

This CDR3 is 14 amino acids long. V dropped 7 bases and J dropped 7; count of bases not matched to a gene: 9. CDR1 SGHRS and CDR2 YFSETQ come from the germline V gene. Comment on this clone: The target antigen is unknown.

Amplification used 60 Vbeta primers and 13 Jbeta primers. Profiling relied on immunoSEQ multiplex PCR, and the TCRdb table lists in-frame clones only, not all of them. The table includes more than 250,000 clones, about 87% detected once. The sequence derives from a woman aged 18-29 years in good health and CMV-seronegative. The rearrangement links TRBV5-1 to TRBJ2-1; 9 nucleotides line up with TRBD2. The sequencing input was PBMCs. Here the CDR3 DNA reads TGCGCCAGCTTTTCTAGCGGGGTGGGAAATGAGCAGTTCTTC. Its protein is CASFSSGVGNEQFF.